Following are 8 T cell receptor beta chains from one sample sequenced in a study of T-cell reconstitution after alpha-beta-depleted transplantation in children. Researchers prepared the TCRbeta library using unique molecular identifiers, the study reports. Each CDR3 protein is one row after TCRdb ran MiXCR on the PCR reads. The table lists about 300,000 distinct CDR3 sequences, around 9.1% of them singletons. The specimen was PBMCs, collected before TCRalphabeta/CD19-depleted stem cell transplant. These receptors were obtained from a boy younger than two with acute myeloid leukemia, due to receive a stem cell transplant.

This clonotype was observed many times. The rearrangement joins TRBV12-3 or TRBV12-4 to TRBJ2-3; TRBD2 matches at 7 bases. This CDR3 is 16 amino acids long. Trimming at V came to 3 bases and at J to 0 bases, leaving 6 bases not matched to a gene. For the CDR3, the DNA is TGTGCCAGCAGTTTGGTGGAGCGGGGAAGCACAGATACGCAGTATTTT. Translation: CASSLVERGSTDTQYF.

This chain joins TRBV4-1 and TRBJ2-3; D might be TRBD1 or TRBD2, each matching 5 bases. Trimming cost V 1 base and J 5 bases, with 16 bases left between them. The CDR3 contains 16 residues. The germline CDR1 and CDR2 sequences are MGHRA and YSYEKL. CDR3 bases: TGCGCCAGCAGCCAAGCCAAGACCGGGACGGGAGATACGCAGTATTTT. Translated, it gives CASSQAKTGTGDTQYF.

This clonotype was seen repeatedly, ten times or more. J is TRBJ2-5 and V is TRBV21-1. TRBV21-1 is classified as a pseudogene. The CDR3 extends over 13 amino acids. CDR3 bases: TGTGCCAGCAGCAAAGGACACCAAGAGACCCAGTACTTC. Residues: CASSKGHQETQYF.

Concerning this clonotype: This may come from a read error, since a much larger clone is one base off. The V and J genes are TRBV3-1 and TRBJ2-3; TRBD1 agrees at 7 bases. The CDR3 is 16 residues long. From germline, CDR1 is LGHDT and CDR2 YNNKEL (reference sequence). With 3 bases clipped from V and 1 base from J, the junction kept 7 bases outside the gene matches. The CDR3 DNA reads as TGTGCCAGCAGCCACGAGAGGGGGCACGGCACAGATACGCAGTATTTT. This codes for CASSHERGHGTDTQYF.

This clonotype was detected many times. The rearrangement uses TRBV21-1 and TRBJ2-1; the table gives TRBD2 as D, unverified against the DNA. TRBV21-1 is reported as a pseudogene. This CDR3 contains 17 residues. Written as DNA, the CDR3 is TGTGCCAGCAACACACCGGGACTAGGGAAGGGCACGAATGAGCAGTTCTTC. Translating it yields CASNTPGLGKGTNEQFF.

Concerning this clonotype: This may be a read error, as it is one base from a much larger clone. The chain recombines TRBV2 with TRBJ2-5; TRBD2 aligns across 7 bases. The CDR3 consists of 14 residues. Germline CDR1 is SNHLY and CDR2 is FYNNEI. V lost 6 bases and J lost 5; bases outside the gene matches: 9. The CDR3 DNA reads as TGTGCCAGCAGAGGGAGGGGTACTGAGGAGACCCAGTACTTC. It specifies CASRGRGTEETQYF.

This clonotype was seen a few times. The CDR3 loop is CASSIDREGTNQPQHF. CDR3 nucleotide sequence: TGTGCCAGCAGCATCGACAGGGAAGGTACGAATCAGCCCCAGCATTTT. The chain uses TRBV14 and TRBJ1-5, with 7 bases that match TRBD1. J was trimmed by 4 bases and V by 5 bases; bases with no gene match: 11. The CDR3 covers 16 residues. Germline V CDR1 and CDR2: SGHDN, FVKESK.

This clonotype was seen repeatedly, ten times or more. V gene TRBV18 combines with J gene TRBJ2-3; 12 positions match TRBD2. Per the germline V gene, CDR1 is KGHSH and CDR2 is LQKENI. The CDR3 is made up of 15 amino acids. After removal of 6 bases from V and 2 bases from J, the junction contained 3 bases not matched to a gene. CDR3 in amino acids: CASSRTSGTTDTQYF. The CDR3, as DNA: TGTGCCAGCTCCCGGACTAGCGGGACCACAGATACGCAGTATTTT.